Listed here are 11 T cell receptor beta chains from one sample, sequenced in a study of glioma-infiltrating T cells. Amplification of TCR alpha and beta CDR3 regions from RNA used iRepertoire nested multiplex PCR. TCRdb recomputed calls from the multiplex PCR reads with MiXCR, one row per CDR3 protein. This table has tens of thousands of distinct CDR3 sequences, around a quarter appearing once. The sequenced sample was glioma tissue, nonneoplastic brain tissue, or PBMCs (not recorded which). Receptors were obtained from a human donor with low-grade glioma or glioblastoma, undergoing nonglioma brain surgery, or in good health (not recorded which).

The gene calls are TRBV11-1 and TRBJ2-7; D gene ambiguous. CDR3 size: 12 residues. The V gene's germline CDR1 is SGHAT and CDR2 FQDESV (reference sequence). V dropped 6 bases and J dropped 4 bases, with 10 bases sitting between them. CDR3 coding DNA: TGTGCCAGCAGTCTGCACAGATACGAGCAGTACTTC. Translating gives CASSLHRYEQYF. The full variable domain, its missing parts supplied by reference TRBV11-1 and TRBJ2-7, is EAEVAQSPRYKITEKSQAVAFWCDPISGHATLYWYRQILGQGPELLVQFQDESVVDDSQLPKDRFSAERLKGVDSTLKIQPAELGDSAMYLCASSLHRYEQYFGPGTRLTVT.

A remark on this clonotype: A much larger clonotype is one base distant, so this may be a read error. The chain joins TRBV15 to TRBJ2-1; D is uncertain. The CDR3 extends over 15 amino acids. Germline CDR1 and CDR2: LNHNV and YYDKDF (reference sequence). CDR3 protein: CATSREALPYNEQSF. CDR3 DNA sequence: TGTGCCACCAGCAGAGAAGCACTTCCCTACAATGAGCAGTCCTTC.

This clonotype was detected ten times or more. The chain uses TRBV2 and TRBJ1-3, with D possibly TRBD1 on 6 matching bases. V lost 5 bases and J 4 bases, leaving 12 bases between the germline ends. CDR3 length equals 14 residues. From germline, CDR1 is SNHLY and CDR2 FYNNEI. The CDR3 DNA follows: TGTGCCAGCAGTCCACAGGGCTTAGGAAACACCATATATTTT. It yields the protein CASSPQGLGNTIYF.

The gene calls are TRBV6-2 or TRBV6-3 and TRBJ1-1; 12 bases line up with TRBD1. Germline V gives CDR1 MNHEY, CDR2 SVGEGT. J lost 2 bases, V lost 5 bases, and 9 bases had no gene match. The CDR3 is 17 residues long. The CDR3 sequence: CASSRLGTGGTNTEAFF. The CDR3 region has the DNA TGTGCCAGCAGTAGACTAGGGACAGGGGGCACTAACACTGAAGCTTTCTTT.

With regard to this clonotype: This could be a read error, since a much larger clone is one nucleotide away. The chain uses TRBV7-6 and TRBJ1-1; 7 positions match TRBD1. The germline gives CDR1 SGHVS, CDR2 FNYEAQ. The CDR3 runs 15 residues. CDR3: CAGSLLGTANTEAFF. In DNA, the CDR3 is TGTGCCGGCAGCTTACTAGGGACAGCTAACACTGAAGCTTTCTTT. The whole variable domain, filled in from reference TRBV7-6 and TRBJ1-1, reads GAGVSQSPRYKVTKRGQDVALRCDPISGHVSLYWYRQALGQGPEFLTYFNYEAQQDKSGLPNDRFSAERPEGSISTLTIQRTEQRDSAMYRCAGSLLGTANTEAFFGQGTRLTVV.

Remarks on this clonotype: This sequence may be a read error, since a much larger clone differs from it by one base. The rearrangement uses TRBV4-1 and TRBJ1-1; TRBD1 aligns across 12 bases. The length of the CDR3 is 17 residues. J gave up 1 base and V 7 bases, and 10 bases lay outside the gene matches. Germline CDR1 reads MGHRA; CDR2 reads YSYEKL. CDR3 nucleotides: TGCGCCAGCACCCAGGGACAGGGGGCTCCAAGGAACACTGAAGCTTTCTTT. Protein sequence: CASTQGQGAPRNTEAFF.

The J gene is TRBJ1-5, the V gene TRBV12-3 or TRBV12-4, with D possibly matching TRBD1 (5 bases). The V gene lost 3 bases and the J gene lost 2 bases, with 11 bases spanning the gap. The CDR3 is 15 residues long. The CDR3 spells CASSLARVGNQPQHF. CDR3 bases: TGTGCCAGCAGTTTGGCCAGGGTGGGCAATCAGCCCCAGCATTTT.

Ten or more counts support this clonotype. V is TRBV20-1 and J is TRBJ2-2, with a possible D match to TRBD1 (5 bases). Trimming pared 5 bases from V and 7 bases from J, leaving 20 bases between. Germline-derived CDR1 and CDR2 are DFQATT and SNEGSKA (reference sequence). CDR3 length: 15 residues. CDR3 protein: CSARTLYSGNGELFF. In DNA form, the CDR3 reads TGCAGTGCTCGCACCCTCTACTCAGGGAACGGGGAGCTGTTTTTT.

This clonotype has only a few counts. Compared with germline, one end of the junction differs, possibly owing to a read error. V is TRBV5-4 and J is TRBJ1-2, with 7 nucleotides matching TRBD1. The CDR3 contains 15 residues. CDR1 is SGHNT, CDR2 YYREEE, per germline (reference sequence). DNA for the CDR3: TGTACCAGCAGCTTCGGACCCGGGACAGTCTATGGCTACACCTTC. Amino acids: CTSSFGPGTVYGYTF.

This clonotype was picked up many times. The rearrangement uses TRBV11-1 and TRBJ2-5; no firm D call. In germline, CDR1 is SGHAT, CDR2 FQDESV (reference sequence). This CDR3 region has 13 residues. The germline V and J ends were trimmed by 7 bases and 2 bases, with 11 bases remaining between them. The CDR3 nucleotides read TGTGCCAGCAAGGGATTCGGGCAAGAGACCCAGTACTTC. Encoded protein: CASKGFGQETQYF.

This clonotype has a count of ten or more. The rearrangement uses TRBV6-1 and TRBJ2-3; no clear D. The CDR3 loop spans 14 amino acids. Germline CDR1 MNHNS, CDR2 SASEGT. Trimming left V 6 bases short and J 0 bases short, with 10 bases between. The CDR3 bases are TGTGCCAGCAGATCGATGTTCAGCACAGATACGCAGTATTTT. Protein sequence: CASRSMFSTDTQYF.